This T cell receptor (beta chain) was captured by sequencing in a study of shared clonotypes between healthy human individuals. Overall study results and limits: Naive CD4 clonotypes were shared across a few donors at roughly 5%. Clonotype sharing across donors was expected to vary with sequencing depth.

Notes on this clone: What it recognizes is unknown.

Assay runs were performed at deep level. Sorted-subset replicate PCRs used roughly 210 ng of genomic DNA. This amount corresponded to some 32,000 T cell genomes. Sequenced by immunoSEQ multiplex PCR; TCRdb stores in-frame clones only, minus some. The table has approximately 2.1 million clones, approximately 93% seen once. The sequence was collected from a man younger than 35 in good health. Some clones in this sample may be carry-over from other donors' samples. The sample taken for sequencing was naive CD4+ T cells from PBMCs. The subset denotes: CD45RA+ positively selected.

CDR3 amino acids: CASSFTGTSGYEQYF. The CDR3 nucleotides read TGCGCCAGCAGCTTCACCGGGACTAGCGGCTACGAGCAGTACTTC. The chain couples TRBV5-1 to TRBJ2-7; 11 bases are a match to TRBD2. The J segment lost 3 bases and the V segment lost 2 bases, leaving 4 bases of the junction unmatched. The length of the CDR3 is 15 residues. The V gene's germline CDR1 is SGHRS and CDR2 YFSETQ. The variable domain in full, completed from reference TRBV5-1 and TRBJ2-7, reads KAGVTQTPRYLIKTRGQQVTLSCSPISGHRSVSWYQQTPGQGLQFLFEYFSETQRNKGNFPGRFSGRQFSNSRSEMNVSTLELGDSALYLCASSFTGTSGYEQYFGPGTRLTVT.